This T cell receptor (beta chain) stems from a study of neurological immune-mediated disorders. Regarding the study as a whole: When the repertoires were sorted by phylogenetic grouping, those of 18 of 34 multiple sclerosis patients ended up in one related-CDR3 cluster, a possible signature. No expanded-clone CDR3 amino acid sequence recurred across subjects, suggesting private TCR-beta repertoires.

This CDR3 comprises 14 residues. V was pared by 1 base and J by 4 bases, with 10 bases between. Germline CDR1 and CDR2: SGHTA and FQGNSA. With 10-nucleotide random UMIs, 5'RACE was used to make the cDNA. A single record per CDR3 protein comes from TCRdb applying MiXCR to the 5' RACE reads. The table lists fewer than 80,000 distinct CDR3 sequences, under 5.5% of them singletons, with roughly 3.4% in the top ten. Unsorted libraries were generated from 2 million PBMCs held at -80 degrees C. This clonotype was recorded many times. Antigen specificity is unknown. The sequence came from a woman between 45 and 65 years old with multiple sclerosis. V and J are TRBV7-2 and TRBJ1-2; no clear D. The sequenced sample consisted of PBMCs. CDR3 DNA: TGTGCCAGCAGCTTAGGGTTCGTGGTCTATGGCTACACCTTC. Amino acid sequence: CASSLGFVVYGYTF.